This TCR beta chain was identified in a study of T-cell reconstitution after alpha-beta-depleted transplantation in children. Study results and caveats: After one year, T-cell counts and TCRbeta diversity mostly came from new T cells. Alpha-beta T cells about two months after transplant reportedly derived from several hundred expanded graft clones.

There are many counts of this clonotype. What it binds is not known. The library targeted TCRbeta and was prepared with unique molecular identifiers. TCRdb ran MiXCR on the PCR reads and lists one entry per CDR3 protein. Among 600,000 or so distinct CDR3 sequences listed, roughly 24% were seen once. Trimming cost V 3 bases and J 2 bases; bases outside gene matches: 1. This CDR3 spans 15 amino acids. The germline CDR1 and CDR2 sequences are SGHNT and YENEEA. V usage is TRBV11-3 and J usage is TRBJ2-1; 10 positions match TRBD1. Here the sequenced sample was PBMCs, mostly from graft donor cells, taken 360 days after TCRalphabeta/CD19-depleted stem cell transplant. The clonotype was recovered from a boy under two years old who had a stem cell transplant for acute myeloid leukemia, so the T cells may come from the graft donor. The CDR3, as DNA: TGTGCCAGCAGCTTTGACAGGGGGCCCTACAATGAGCAGTTCTTC. Protein product: CASSFDRGPYNEQFF.